This TCR beta chain appears in the sequencing data of a study of cytomegalovirus exposure and HLA in healthy donors. For the study at large: Among the 300 to 500 donors who were genotyped, about 79% fell in the genetic ancestry cluster that is associated with self-reported Caucasian donors.

PCR involved 60 Vbeta and 13 Jbeta primers. As processed by the authors: Unique TCR beta chains numbered approximately 80 million in a later analysis, with around 10 million shared. Using immunoSEQ multiplex PCR, the repertoire was profiled, and TCRdb retains in-frame clones only, with some absent. D and trimming were read from the DNA, whereas the V and J calls and clone size are those reported in that table. The table shows around 80,000 clones, with 78% occurring only once. For this clone: What it recognizes is unknown.

Study-wide results and limits: Later work found most CMV-associated TCR beta chains apparently HLA-restricted.

The V end lost 0 bases, the J end lost 0 bases, and 7 bases lay between the germline ends. The length of the CDR3 is 14 residues. CDR1 GTSNPN and CDR2 SVGIG come from the germline V gene (reference sequence). Participants comprised healthy donors of bone marrow. Sequencing was done on a sample of PBMCs. The source of this sequence is a man in his forties in good health and CMV-seronegative. The genes are TRBV30 and TRBJ2-3, with a weak D call TRBD1 (5 bases). CDR3 region: CAWSVQVSTDTQYF. The CDR3, as DNA: TGTGCCTGGAGTGTACAGGTTAGCACAGATACGCAGTATTTT. The whole variable domain, filled in from reference TRBV30 and TRBJ2-3, reads SQTIHQWPATLVQPVGSPLSLECTVEGTSNPNLYWYRQAAGRGLQLLFYSVGIGQISSEVPQNLSASRPQDRQFILSSKKLLLSDSGFYLCAWSVQVSTDTQYFGPGTRLTVL.